This is a list of T cell receptor beta chains from one sample in a study of beta chain features in type 1 diabetes. Method: immunoSEQ multiplex PCR; TCRdb's copy keeps in-frame clones and lacks some. The repertoire holds 330,000 or so clones, with roughly an eighth as singletons. The sequencing sample was made of naive CD4+ T cells from blood. These receptors were obtained from a woman under 30 with type 1 diabetes. Both conserved end residues are part of each CDR3. The D gene is left open where the match is weak. Some rows mark clone size as missing; the rest say once, few, many or name a class of expanded clone.

abundance: .; d_gene: TRBD1; v_gene: TRBV5-4; j_gene: TRBJ1-1; CDR3nt: TGTGCCAGCAGCCTACAGGGGGCGCGGACTGAAGCTTTCTTT; CDR3aa: CASSLQGARTEAFF
abundance: few; d_gene: TRBD1; v_gene: TRBV15; j_gene: TRBJ1-6; CDR3nt: TGTGCCACCATCCCGGACAGGGGGCTTAATTCACCCCTCCACTTT; CDR3aa: CATIPDRGLNSPLHF
abundance: .; d_gene: .; v_gene: TRBV5-1; j_gene: TRBJ2-5; CDR3nt: TGCGCCAGCAAGGGGCAGCCCCAAGAGACCCAGTACTTC; CDR3aa: CASKGQPQETQYF
abundance: .; d_gene: TRBD2; v_gene: TRBV14; j_gene: TRBJ2-7; CDR3nt: TGTGCCAGCAGCCCACGGAGGGACTACCGTTTCTACGAGCAGTACTTC; CDR3aa: CASSPRRDYRFYEQYF
abundance: .; d_gene: TRBD2; v_gene: TRBV4-3; j_gene: TRBJ2-3; CDR3nt: TGCGCCAGCAGCCAAGGGCCTAGCGGGAGATCGGGCACAGATACGCAGTATTTT; CDR3aa: CASSQGPSGRSGTDTQYF
abundance: few; d_gene: .; v_gene: TRBV7-9; j_gene: TRBJ2-1; CDR3nt: TGTGCCAGCAGCTTGAACGGGAGAGAATACGATGAGCAGTTCTTC; CDR3aa: CASSLNGREYDEQFF
abundance: .; d_gene: TRBD1; v_gene: TRBV28; j_gene: TRBJ2-7; CDR3nt: TGTGCCAGCAGACGCGGACAGGGCCCCTACGAGCAGTACTTC; CDR3aa: CASRRGQGPYEQYF
abundance: .; d_gene: TRBD1; v_gene: TRBV5-4; j_gene: TRBJ2-7; CDR3nt: TGTGCCAGCAGCGGGGACAGGGGGTTGGCCTACGAGCAGTACTTC; CDR3aa: CASSGDRGLAYEQYF
abundance: few; d_gene: TRBD2; v_gene: TRBV28; j_gene: TRBJ2-7; CDR3nt: TGTGCCAGCAGTTTCCAGCTAGCGGGGAGAGAGCAGTACTTC; CDR3aa: CASSFQLAGREQYF
abundance: .; d_gene: .; v_gene: TRBV7-2; j_gene: TRBJ2-5; CDR3nt: TGCGCCAGCAGCCAAGATGTCGGGAGCGAGACCCAGTACTTC; CDR3aa: CASSQDVGSETQYF
abundance: few; d_gene: TRBD1; v_gene: TRBV7-6; j_gene: TRBJ1-1; CDR3nt: TGTGCCAGCAGCTGGGGACAGGACACTGAAGCTTTCTTT; CDR3aa: CASSWGQDTEAFF
abundance: few; d_gene: .; v_gene: TRBV7-8; j_gene: TRBJ1-6; CDR3nt: TGTGCCAGCAGCTTAGCGAGGACCCTCCACTTT; CDR3aa: CASSLARTLHF
abundance: few; d_gene: .; v_gene: TRBV19; j_gene: TRBJ2-1; CDR3nt: TGTGCCAGTAGCGGGCAGGGTTACAATGAGCAGTTCTTC; CDR3aa: CASSGQGYNEQFF
abundance: .; d_gene: .; v_gene: TRBV4-1; j_gene: TRBJ1-5; CDR3nt: TGCGCCAGCAGCCAACAGGGGACGCGGTCCCAGCCCCAGCATTTT; CDR3aa: CASSQQGTRSQPQHF
abundance: few; d_gene: .; v_gene: TRBV19; j_gene: TRBJ2-7; CDR3nt: TGTGCCAGTAGTCCCGGACAGTCCTACGAGCAGTACTTC; CDR3aa: CASSPGQSYEQYF
abundance: .; d_gene: .; v_gene: TRBV7-2; j_gene: TRBJ2-5; CDR3nt: TGTGCCAGCAGCCCCCAGGAGACCCAGTACTTC; CDR3aa: CASSPQETQYF
abundance: few; d_gene: .; v_gene: TRBV7-9; j_gene: TRBJ1-2; CDR3nt: TGTGCCAGCAGCTTCTCCGCGAACTATGGCTACACCTTC; CDR3aa: CASSFSANYGYTF
abundance: few; d_gene: .; v_gene: TRBV14; j_gene: TRBJ2-1; CDR3nt: TGTGCCAGCAGACCAGGGGGGAGCCACTACAATGAGCAGTTCTTC; CDR3aa: CASRPGGSHYNEQFF
abundance: few; d_gene: .; v_gene: TRBV30; j_gene: TRBJ2-3; CDR3nt: TGTGCCTGGGGCCCCTCAATGCAGTATTTT; CDR3aa: CAWGPSMQYF
abundance: few; d_gene: .; v_gene: TRBV28; j_gene: TRBJ2-5; CDR3nt: TGTGCCAGCACCCGGGGATCGGTTTCCGAGACCCAGTACTTC; CDR3aa: CASTRGSVSETQYF
abundance: .; d_gene: .; v_gene: TRBV5-4; j_gene: TRBJ2-1; CDR3nt: TGTGCCAGCAGCTTGGCAGGACAGAGGTACAATGAGCAGTTCTTC; CDR3aa: CASSLAGQRYNEQFF
abundance: few; d_gene: TRBD1; v_gene: TRBV5-1; j_gene: TRBJ2-7; CDR3nt: TGCGCCAGCAGCCCCCAACAGGGGGACCACGAGCAGTACTTC; CDR3aa: CASSPQQGDHEQYF
abundance: .; d_gene: .; v_gene: TRBV7-3; j_gene: TRBJ2-1; CDR3nt: TGTGCCAGCAGCTTAGGGGTGGGGAGCTCCTACAATGAGCAGTTCTTC; CDR3aa: CASSLGVGSSYNEQFF
abundance: few; d_gene: .; v_gene: TRBV30; j_gene: TRBJ2-1; CDR3nt: TGTGCCTGGACCTTAACGGGCAATGAGCAGTTCTTC; CDR3aa: CAWTLTGNEQFF
abundance: .; d_gene: .; v_gene: TRBV20-1; j_gene: TRBJ1-3; CDR3nt: TGCAGTGCCCCGTATGGAAACACCATATATTTT; CDR3aa: CSAPYGNTIYF
abundance: .; d_gene: .; v_gene: TRBV7-2; j_gene: TRBJ2-2; CDR3nt: TGTGCCAGCAGCTCGCGATACACCGGGGAGCTGTTTTTT; CDR3aa: CASSSRYTGELFF
abundance: .; d_gene: .; v_gene: TRBV2; j_gene: TRBJ1-1; CDR3nt: TGTGCCAGCATGGTACAGTTAGACATGAACACTGAAGCTTTCTTT; CDR3aa: CASMVQLDMNTEAFF
abundance: once; d_gene: .; v_gene: TRBV9; j_gene: TRBJ2-1; CDR3nt: TGTGCCAGCAGCGTAGTGACAGGAGCCAATGAGCAGTTCTTC; CDR3aa: CASSVVTGANEQFF
abundance: .; d_gene: TRBD1; v_gene: TRBV7-2; j_gene: TRBJ1-2; CDR3nt: TGTGCCAGCAGCTTAGTGTCAGGGGGCGTTGGCTACACCTTC; CDR3aa: CASSLVSGGVGYTF
abundance: few; d_gene: TRBD2; v_gene: TRBV28; j_gene: TRBJ2-1; CDR3nt: TGTGCCAGCAATCTAGCGGGAGTCTATGAGCAGTTCTTC; CDR3aa: CASNLAGVYEQFF
abundance: few; d_gene: .; v_gene: TRBV2; j_gene: TRBJ2-7; CDR3nt: TGTGCCAGCAGGATACAGGGAGGGGACTCCTACGAGCAGTACTTC; CDR3aa: CASRIQGGDSYEQYF
abundance: few; d_gene: TRBD1; v_gene: TRBV7-9; j_gene: TRBJ2-7; CDR3nt: TGTGCCACCCGACCGCGTACAGGGGCCTCCTACGAGCAGTACTTC; CDR3aa: CATRPRTGASYEQYF
abundance: .; d_gene: TRBD2; v_gene: TRBV29-1; j_gene: TRBJ2-4; CDR3nt: TGCAGCGTAGGACTAGCGAACATTCAGTACTTC; CDR3aa: CSVGLANIQYF
abundance: few; d_gene: .; v_gene: TRBV15; j_gene: TRBJ1-5; CDR3nt: TGTGCCACCAGCAGAGATAGGGCGGGCTCGGATCAGCCCCAGCATTTT; CDR3aa: CATSRDRAGSDQPQHF
abundance: .; d_gene: .; v_gene: TRBV9; j_gene: TRBJ2-7; CDR3nt: TGTGCCAGCAGCGCTAGGGGGAACGAGCAGTACTTC; CDR3aa: CASSARGNEQYF
abundance: few; d_gene: .; v_gene: TRBV7-8; j_gene: TRBJ1-5; CDR3nt: TGTGCCAGCAGCTTAGCCGGACAGAGCAATCAGCCCCAGCATTTT; CDR3aa: CASSLAGQSNQPQHF
abundance: .; d_gene: TRBD2; v_gene: TRBV28; j_gene: TRBJ2-3; CDR3nt: TGTGCCAGCAGCGGACTAGTTGTCTCAGATACGCAGTATTTT; CDR3aa: CASSGLVVSDTQYF
abundance: .; d_gene: .; v_gene: TRBV18; j_gene: TRBJ2-5; CDR3nt: TGTGCCAGCTCACCAAACCCGGGTTGGGAGACCCAGTACTTC; CDR3aa: CASSPNPGWETQYF
abundance: .; d_gene: .; v_gene: TRBV18; j_gene: TRBJ1-1; CDR3nt: TGTGCCAGCTCACCACCGATAGTTTCGAACACTGAAGCTTTCTTT; CDR3aa: CASSPPIVSNTEAFF
abundance: few; d_gene: .; v_gene: TRBV10-3; j_gene: TRBJ2-7; CDR3nt: TGTGCCATCAGTGAGACAGGCTCCTACGAGCAGTACTTC; CDR3aa: CAISETGSYEQYF
abundance: .; d_gene: TRBD1; v_gene: TRBV27; j_gene: TRBJ1-5; CDR3nt: TGTGCCAGCAGTCAACAGGGGGCCCTTCAGCCCCAGCATTTT; CDR3aa: CASSQQGALQPQHF
abundance: .; d_gene: .; v_gene: TRBV4-3; j_gene: TRBJ1-4; CDR3nt: TGCGCCAGCAGCCAAGCCGGGGGTCGGGAAAAACTGTTTTTT; CDR3aa: CASSQAGGREKLFF
abundance: .; d_gene: TRBD1; v_gene: TRBV5-6; j_gene: TRBJ2-1; CDR3nt: TGTGCCAGCAGCTTACAGGGGTTTGGTAATGAGCAGTTCTTC; CDR3aa: CASSLQGFGNEQFF
abundance: few; d_gene: .; v_gene: TRBV4-3; j_gene: TRBJ1-6; CDR3nt: TGCGCCAGCAGCCAAGAGAAGGGCTCAGGGGCCCTCCACTTT; CDR3aa: CASSQEKGSGALHF
abundance: .; d_gene: .; v_gene: TRBV4-3; j_gene: TRBJ2-3; CDR3nt: TGCGCCAGCAGCCCCGTTGGCGGTGGCACAGATACGCAGTATTTT; CDR3aa: CASSPVGGGTDTQYF
abundance: .; d_gene: .; v_gene: TRBV28; j_gene: TRBJ2-3; CDR3nt: TGTGCCAGCACCGGTAGCGGACTATGGGATACGCAGTATTTT; CDR3aa: CASTGSGLWDTQYF
abundance: .; d_gene: TRBD1; v_gene: TRBV27; j_gene: TRBJ2-4; CDR3nt: TGTGCCAGCAGCCCTGGGACAGGGCCAACCCTTCTTAGGTTC; CDR3aa: CASSPGTGPTLLRF
abundance: few; d_gene: .; v_gene: TRBV6-1; j_gene: TRBJ2-1; CDR3nt: TGTGCCAGCGGGACTGGAAGAAACAATGAGCAGTTCTTC; CDR3aa: CASGTGRNNEQFF
abundance: few; d_gene: TRBD2; v_gene: TRBV19; j_gene: TRBJ2-1; CDR3nt: TGTGCCAGTAGTATGTATCAGCGGGGGAATTCCTACAATGAGCAGTTCTTC; CDR3aa: CASSMYQRGNSYNEQFF